Listed here are 19 T cell receptor beta chains from one sample, sequenced in a study of blood T cell repertoires in COVID-19. The method was immunoSEQ multiplex PCR; TCRdb's version includes in-frame clones alone and lacks a portion of them. The data show 180,000 or so clones, with roughly 88% seen just once and around 5% held by the top ten. The sequencing input was PBMCs or T cells enriched from blood (not recorded which). These receptor sequences come from a man aged 40-55 years with acute COVID-19.

The chain carries TRBV27 and TRBJ1-1; perhaps TRBD1 as D (6 bases). The CDR3 loop spans 12 amino acids. Trimming left V 6 bases short and J 9 bases short, with 14 bases between. Germline CDR1 MNHEY, CDR2 SMNVEV (reference sequence). CDR3 coding DNA: TGTGCCAGCAGGCGACGCGGGGGCCAAGCTTTCTTT. Translated, it gives CASRRRGGQAFF.

The table lists this clone with a count of one. The junction shows a germline mismatch at one end, possibly a read error. This chain uses TRBV12-3 or TRBV12-4 with TRBJ2-6; 7 bases line up with TRBD2. The CDR3 spans 13 residues. The CDR3 sequence: CASSLWGGNVLTF. CDR3 bases: TGTGCCAGCAGTTTATGGGGGGGCAACGTCCTGACTTTC.

The rearrangement links TRBV5-6 to TRBJ2-5, with 7 bases fitting TRBD1. Per the germline V gene, CDR1 is SGHDT and CDR2 is YYEEEE. The CDR3 runs to 14 residues. Losses at the gene ends were 2 bases for V and 1 base for J; bases not matched to a gene: 2. CDR3 loop: CASSFRQGQETQYF. The CDR3 nucleotides are TGTGCCAGCAGCTTCAGACAGGGCCAAGAGACCCAGTACTTC.

This rearrangement joins TRBV28 to TRBJ1-5; D may be TRBD1 (5 bases). Germline CDR1 is MDHEN and CDR2 is SYDVKM. V lost 6 bases and J lost 3, with 15 bases in between. This CDR3 contains 15 residues. The DNA of the CDR3 is TGTGCCAGCAGATCCTCCGGGACTCCCAATCAGCCCCAGCATTTT. This gives the protein CASRSSGTPNQPQHF.

This chain connects TRBV6-5 to TRBJ2-7, with D possibly TRBD2 on 8 matching bases. CDR3 length equals 15 residues. V lost 6 bases, J lost 7 bases, and 22 bases lay in between. The germline V gene encodes CDR1 MNHEY and CDR2 SVGAGI. CDR3 loop: CASSRTGAGVGEQYF. The CDR3 bases are TGTGCCAGCAGCCGGACAGGAGCGGGAGTAGGGGAGCAGTACTTC.

This rearrangement joins TRBV27 to TRBJ2-5; a weak D match, TRBD1 (6 bases). The ends were cut back, 4 bases at V and 5 bases at J, with 17 bases in the middle. Germline CDR1 reads MNHEY; CDR2 reads SMNVEV (reference sequence). The CDR3 length is 15 residues. CDR3 in DNA: TGTGCCAGCAGTTCACAGGGAATGACCAGGGAGACCCAGTACTTC. Translation: CASSSQGMTRETQYF.

The V and J genes are TRBV6-1 and TRBJ2-5; weak D call: TRBD1 (6 bases). Germline V gene lookup returns CDR1 MNHNS and CDR2 SASEGT. This CDR3 contains 16 residues. The V and J ends lost 3 bases and 5 bases respectively, with 19 bases between them. The CDR3 here is CASSEGARLLGETQYF. CDR3 nucleotides: TGTGCCAGCAGTGAGGGGGCACGCCTACTGGGGGAGACCCAGTACTTC.

The J gene is TRBJ1-4, the V gene TRBV11-2, with 8 nucleotides matching TRBD1. The V and J ends lost 3 bases and 11 bases, in that order; junction bases with no gene match: 8. Germline V CDR1 and CDR2: SGHAT, FQNNGV. CDR3 length: 14 amino acids. The CDR3 DNA reads as TGTGCCAGCAGCTTGGGGCAGGGGGCGAGGAAACTGTTTTTT. Protein sequence: CASSLGQGARKLFF.

V gene TRBV30 combines with J gene TRBJ1-6; D gene ambiguous. From germline, CDR1 is GTSNPN and CDR2 SVGIG (reference sequence). The V and J ends lost 0 bases and 6 bases respectively, with 9 bases between them. The CDR3 contains 14 residues. The CDR3 DNA sequence: TGTGCCTGGAGTGTAGACATGCTTAATTCACCCCTCCACTTT. Its translation is CAWSVDMLNSPLHF.

The V and J genes are TRBV28 and TRBJ2-3, with D perhaps matching TRBD1 (5 bases). This CDR3 is 18 amino acids long. V was clipped by 5 bases and J by 4 bases, with 25 bases between them. Germline CDR1 is MDHEN and CDR2 is SYDVKM. The CDR3 DNA follows: TGTGCCAGCAGTCCCCGTAGCCTCCGACAGTCGGGCGCAGATACGCAGTATTTT. It codes for CASSPRSLRQSGADTQYF.

The rearrangement links TRBV5-1 to TRBJ2-1, with 15 bases fitting TRBD2. Trimming removed 3 bases from V and 12 bases from J; junction bases left unmatched: 7. This CDR3 comprises 15 residues. Germline V gene sequence: CDR1 SGHRS, CDR2 YFSETQ. The CDR3 loop reads CASSSGPGLAGGQFF. The CDR3 region has the DNA TGCGCCAGCAGCTCGGGTCCGGGACTAGCGGGAGGGCAGTTCTTC.

CDR3 loop: CASSSLEGTQETQYF. CDR3 DNA: TGTGCCAGCAGTTCCCTGGAGGGGACCCAAGAGACCCAGTACTTC. This chain links TRBV6-6 with TRBJ2-5, with D perhaps TRBD2 (6 bases). Trimming left V 4 bases short and J 1 base short, with 13 bases between. Germline CDR1 and CDR2: MNHNY and SVGAGI (reference sequence). The CDR3 is 15 amino acids.

J is TRBJ1-1 and V is TRBV6-5; D unresolved. The CDR3 extends over 13 amino acids. The germline V and J ends were trimmed by 4 bases and 3 bases, with 9 bases remaining between them. The germline gives CDR1 MNHEY, CDR2 SVGAGI. The chain's CDR3 is CASSFRRDTEAFF. The CDR3 DNA reads as TGTGCCAGCAGTTTCAGGAGGGACACTGAAGCTTTCTTT.

The gene calls are TRBV30 and TRBJ1-5; D uncertain. Germline values: CDR1 GTSNPN, CDR2 SVGIG (reference sequence). The germline V and J ends were trimmed by 2 bases and 4 bases, with 9 bases remaining between them. The CDR3 runs to 13 residues. In DNA, the CDR3 is TGTGCCTGGAGTCCCGCCTATAATCAGCCCCAGCATTTT. This encodes CAWSPAYNQPQHF.

This clone has a single count. The chain uses TRBV5-1 and TRBJ2-1, with 9 bases that match TRBD2. The CDR3 has 15 amino acids. The V segment lost 2 bases and the J segment 5 bases; nucleotides outside the gene matches: 5. From germline, CDR1 is SGHRS and CDR2 YFSETQ. DNA for the CDR3: TGCGCCAGCAGCTTAATAGCGGGAGCCGACAATGAGCAGTTCTTC. Its translation is CASSLIAGADNEQFF.

This chain connects TRBV11-2 to TRBJ1-2; D is uncertain. CDR1 SGHAT and CDR2 FQNNGV come from the germline V gene. The germline V and J ends were trimmed by 2 bases and 8 bases, with 12 bases remaining between them. This CDR3 region has 13 residues. In DNA form, the CDR3 reads TGTGCCAGCAGCTTACAGGTGCTTGGGGGCTACACCTTC. As protein: CASSLQVLGGYTF.

This clone occurred many times. The chain is built from TRBV7-3 and TRBJ2-1; TRBD2 is a possible D gene (5 bases). The V and J ends lost 2 bases and 5 bases respectively, with 10 bases between them. This CDR3 is built from 14 residues. The germline CDR1 and CDR2 sequences are SGHTA and FQGTGA. The CDR3 is CASSLEGFNNEQFF. Written as DNA, the CDR3 is TGTGCCAGCAGCTTAGAGGGATTCAACAATGAGCAGTTCTTC.

The DNA of the CDR3 is TGTGCCAGCAGTTTGCTAGCGGCCCCCTACGAGCAGTACTTC. Its translation is CASSLLAAPYEQYF. The chain has TRBV27 and TRBJ2-7, with 7 bases matching TRBD2. V trimming: 3 bases; J trimming: 2 bases; junction bases outside the gene matches: 4. The CDR3 length is 14 residues. Germline-derived CDR1 and CDR2 are MNHEY and SMNVEV (reference sequence).

The rearrangement uses TRBV19 and TRBJ2-7; perhaps TRBD1 as D (6 bases). From germline, CDR1 is LNHDA and CDR2 SQIVND (reference sequence). This CDR3 is 14 amino acids long. Trimming left V 5 bases short and J 1 base short, with 12 bases between. As DNA, the CDR3 is TGTGCCAGTAGTTACAGGGCCAGTTCCTACGAGCAGTACTTC. Residues: CASSYRASSYEQYF.